These 3 T cell receptor beta chains came from one sample sequenced in a study of Graves' ophthalmopathy and Graves' hyperthyroidism. Scientists amplified the TCR beta CDR3 regions from RNA transcripts. An initial RT-PCR round employing HTBI primers preceded a second-round multiplex PCR. From the multiplex PCR reads, TCRdb called clonotypes with MiXCR, one entry per CDR3 protein. Of about 620,000 distinct CDR3 sequences in the sample, 22% were seen once. The source material was peripheral blood. Every receptor here comes from a woman aged 18-29 years with stable Graves' hyperthyroidism. Some clones in this sample may be carry-over from other donors' samples.

In this sample, this clonotype turned up many times. The chain has TRBV6-1 and TRBJ1-1; D is perhaps TRBD1 (5 bases). From germline, CDR1 is MNHNS and CDR2 SASEGT. V lost 6 bases and J 3 bases, leaving 17 bases between the germline ends. This CDR3 has 15 residues. CDR3 in amino acids: CASRERGGYDTEAFF. Here the CDR3 DNA reads TGTGCCAGCAGGGAAAGGGGAGGGTATGACACTGAAGCTTTCTTT.

The table lists this clonotype with a count of one. A much larger clone sits a single nucleotide away, making a read error possible. Here the CDR3 omits its conserved ending phenylalanine or tryptophan, so a read error is the likely source. The chain is built from TRBV24-1 and TRBJ1-5; 9 nucleotides agree with TRBD1. The CDR3 runs 16 residues. V lost 4 bases and J lost 6; bases outside the gene matches: 9. Germline V gene sequence: CDR1 KGHDR, CDR2 SFDVKD. CDR3 nucleotides: TGTGCCACCAGTGACCGTCGGACAGGGGCGGGTCAGCCCCAGCATTAT. This gives the protein CATSDRRTGAGQPQHY.

Of note for this clonotype: A much larger clone lies a single base off, so this may be a read error. The chain is built from TRBV11-2 and TRBJ2-7, with a possible D match to TRBD2 (5 bases). The CDR3 spans 15 residues. Germline V gene lookup returns CDR1 SGHAT and CDR2 FQNNGV. The DNA of the CDR3 is TGTACCAGCAGCTTAGACGGGGTTCTTCCGTACGAGCAGTACTTC. It translates to CTSSLDGVLPYEQYF.